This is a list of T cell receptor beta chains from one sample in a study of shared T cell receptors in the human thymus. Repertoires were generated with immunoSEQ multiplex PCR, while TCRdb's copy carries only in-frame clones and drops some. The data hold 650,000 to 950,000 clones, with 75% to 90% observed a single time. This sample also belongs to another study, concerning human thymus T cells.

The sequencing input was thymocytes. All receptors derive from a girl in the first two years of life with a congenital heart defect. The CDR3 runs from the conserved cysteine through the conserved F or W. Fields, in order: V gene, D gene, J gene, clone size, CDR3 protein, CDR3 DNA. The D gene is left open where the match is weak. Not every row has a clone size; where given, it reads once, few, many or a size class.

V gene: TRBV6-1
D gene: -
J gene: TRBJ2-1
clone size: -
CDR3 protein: CASSEADPLLAGSIINEQFF
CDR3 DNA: TGTGCCAGCAGTGAAGCCGACCCCCTTCTGGCAGGGTCGATAATCAATGAGCAGTTCTTC

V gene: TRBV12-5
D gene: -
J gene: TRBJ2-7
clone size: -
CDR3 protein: CASGSHYEQYF
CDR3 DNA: TGTGCCTCGGGGAGCCACTACGAGCAGTACTTC

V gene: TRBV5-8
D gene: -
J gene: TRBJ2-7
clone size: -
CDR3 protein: CASSLQGPSIYYEQYF
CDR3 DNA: TGTGCCAGCAGCTTGCAGGGCCCTTCAATATACTACGAGCAGTACTTC

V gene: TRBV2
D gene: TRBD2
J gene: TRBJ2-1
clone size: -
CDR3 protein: CASRDYSGGYNEQFF
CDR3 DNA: TGTGCCAGCAGGGATTATAGCGGGGGTTACAATGAGCAGTTCTTC

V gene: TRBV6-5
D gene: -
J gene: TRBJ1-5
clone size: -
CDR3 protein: CASGGFNQPQHF
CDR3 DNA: TGTGCCAGCGGAGGGTTCAATCAGCCCCAGCATTTT

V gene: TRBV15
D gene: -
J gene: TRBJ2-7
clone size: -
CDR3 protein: CATSSPPDDGGTYEQYF
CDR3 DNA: TGTGCCACCAGCAGTCCACCGGACGACGGAGGGACCTACGAGCAGTACTTC

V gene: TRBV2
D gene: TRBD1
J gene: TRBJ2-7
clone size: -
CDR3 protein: CASRRTLQGVYEQYF
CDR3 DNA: TGTGCCAGCAGACGAACCCTACAGGGGGTATACGAGCAGTACTTC

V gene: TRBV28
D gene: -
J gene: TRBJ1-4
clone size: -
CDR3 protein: CASSLFLPVHTWGANEKLFF
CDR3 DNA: TGTGCCAGCAGTTTATTTTTACCGGTTCACACCTGGGGGGCTAATGAAAAACTGTTTTTT

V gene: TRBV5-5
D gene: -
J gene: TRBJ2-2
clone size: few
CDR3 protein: CASNQVEFGGADTGELFF
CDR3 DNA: TGTGCCAGCAATCAAGTGGAGTTTGGGGGGGCGGACACCGGGGAGCTGTTTTTT

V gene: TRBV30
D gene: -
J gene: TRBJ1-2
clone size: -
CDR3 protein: CAWSPEGSYGYTF
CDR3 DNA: TGTGCCTGGAGCCCGGAGGGCAGCTATGGCTACACCTTC

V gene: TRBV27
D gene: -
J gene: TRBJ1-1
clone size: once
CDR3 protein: CASSLGGRRTNTEAFF
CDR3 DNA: TGTGCCAGCAGTTTAGGGGGGAGGCGTACTAACACTGAAGCTTTCTTT

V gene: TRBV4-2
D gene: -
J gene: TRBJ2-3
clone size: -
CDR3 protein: CASSQDRCGAGDTQYF
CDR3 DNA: TGTGCCAGCAGCCAAGATCGTTGCGGGGCGGGAGATACGCAGTATTTT

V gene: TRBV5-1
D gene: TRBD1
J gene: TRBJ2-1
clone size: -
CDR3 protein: CASSLVRRGTGKDFSSYNEQFF
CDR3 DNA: TGCGCCAGCAGCTTGGTTAGGAGGGGGACAGGGAAGGATTTCAGCTCCTACAATGAGCAGTTCTTC

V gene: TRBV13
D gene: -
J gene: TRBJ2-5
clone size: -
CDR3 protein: CASSILTGTETQYF
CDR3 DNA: TGTGCCAGCAGCATACTAACAGGGACGGAGACCCAGTACTTC

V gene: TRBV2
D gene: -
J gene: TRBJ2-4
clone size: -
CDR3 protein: CASSEAYPARAKNIQYF
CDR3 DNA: TGTGCCAGCAGTGAAGCCTACCCCGCCAGGGCCAAAAACATTCAGTACTTC

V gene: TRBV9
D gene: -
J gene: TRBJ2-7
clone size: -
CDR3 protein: CASSARDSNEQYF
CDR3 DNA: TGTGCCAGCAGCGCCCGGGACTCCAACGAGCAGTACTTC

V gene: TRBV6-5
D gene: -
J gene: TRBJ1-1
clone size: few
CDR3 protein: CASSGQIMNTEAFF
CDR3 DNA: TGTGCCAGCAGCGGACAGATCATGAACACTGAAGCTTTCTTT

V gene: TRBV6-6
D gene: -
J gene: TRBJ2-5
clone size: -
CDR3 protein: CASSPDGEETQYF
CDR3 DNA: TGTGCCAGCAGTCCTGACGGAGAAGAGACCCAGTACTTC

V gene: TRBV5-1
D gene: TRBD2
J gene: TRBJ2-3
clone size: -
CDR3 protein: CASSLVASGVSDTQYF
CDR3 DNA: TGCGCCAGCAGCTTGGTTGCTAGCGGGGTTTCAGATACGCAGTATTTT

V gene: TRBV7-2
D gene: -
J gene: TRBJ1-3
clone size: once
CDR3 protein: CASRPPGRRNTIYF
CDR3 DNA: TGTGCCAGCAGACCACCGGGGAGGAGAAACACCATATATTTT

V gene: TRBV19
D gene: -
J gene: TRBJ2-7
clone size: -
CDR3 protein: CASSINRKTGVSYEQYF
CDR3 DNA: TGTGCCAGTAGTATCAACCGTAAGACAGGCGTCTCCTACGAGCAGTACTTC

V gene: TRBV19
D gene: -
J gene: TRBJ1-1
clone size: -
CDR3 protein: CASRRNLLGGNTEAFF
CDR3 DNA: TGTGCCAGTAGACGCAATCTTTTGGGGGGGAACACTGAAGCTTTCTTT

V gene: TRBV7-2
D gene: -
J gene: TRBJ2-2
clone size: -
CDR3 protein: CASSKGAGLQTGELFF
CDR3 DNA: TGTGCCAGCAGCAAAGGTGCGGGCCTACAAACCGGGGAGCTGTTTTTT

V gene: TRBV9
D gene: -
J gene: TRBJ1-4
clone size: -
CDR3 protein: CASASRPTNEKLFF
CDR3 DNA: TGTGCCAGCGCTTCCAGGCCAACTAATGAAAAACTGTTTTTT

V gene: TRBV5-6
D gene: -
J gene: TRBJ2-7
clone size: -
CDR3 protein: CASSLGGEPYEQYF
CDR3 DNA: TGTGCCAGCAGCTTGGGGGGCGAGCCCTACGAGCAGTACTTC

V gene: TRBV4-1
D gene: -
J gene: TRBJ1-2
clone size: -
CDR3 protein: CASSPTVNPEPLYHYGYTF
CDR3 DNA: TGCGCCAGCAGCCCTACAGTCAACCCTGAACCACTTTACCACTATGGCTACACCTTC

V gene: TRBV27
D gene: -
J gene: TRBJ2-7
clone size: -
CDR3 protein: CASSPDASAGSPPYEQYF
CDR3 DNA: TGTGCCAGCAGTCCAGATGCTAGCGCGGGATCCCCTCCTTACGAGCAGTACTTC

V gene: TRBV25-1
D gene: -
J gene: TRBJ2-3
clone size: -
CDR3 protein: CASSSSGLHTDTQYF
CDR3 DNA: TGTGCCAGCAGTTCGTCGGGTCTTCACACAGATACGCAGTATTTT

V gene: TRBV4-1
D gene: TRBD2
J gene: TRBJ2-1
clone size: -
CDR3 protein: CASSPSPGGGVYNEQFF
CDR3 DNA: TGCGCCAGCAGCCCCTCTCCGGGCGGGGGGGTCTACAATGAGCAGTTCTTC

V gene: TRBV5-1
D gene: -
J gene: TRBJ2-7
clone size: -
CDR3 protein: CASSLAILSYEQYF
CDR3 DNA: TGCGCCAGCAGCTTGGCAATCCTCTCCTACGAGCAGTACTTC

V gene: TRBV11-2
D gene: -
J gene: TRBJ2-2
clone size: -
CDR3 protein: CASSLRNTGELFF
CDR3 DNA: TGTGCCAGCAGCTTGAGGAACACCGGGGAGCTGTTTTTT

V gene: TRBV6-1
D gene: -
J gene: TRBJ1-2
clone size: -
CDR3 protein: CASTQTGINYGYTF
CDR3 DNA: TGTGCCAGCACCCAAACAGGGATCAACTATGGCTACACCTTC

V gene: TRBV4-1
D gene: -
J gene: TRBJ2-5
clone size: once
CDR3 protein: CASSQGFYTGGGQETQYF
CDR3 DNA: TGCGCCAGCAGCCAAGGATTTTATACGGGGGGCGGTCAAGAGACCCAGTACTTC

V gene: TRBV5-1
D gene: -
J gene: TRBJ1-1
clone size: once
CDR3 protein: CASSDNRENTEAFF
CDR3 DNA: TGCGCCAGCAGCGATAACCGGGAGAACACTGAAGCTTTCTTT

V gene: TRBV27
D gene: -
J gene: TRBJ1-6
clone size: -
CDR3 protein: CASSPLVGRANSPLHF
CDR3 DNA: TGTGCCAGCAGCCCATTGGTTGGCAGGGCTAATTCACCCCTCCACTTT

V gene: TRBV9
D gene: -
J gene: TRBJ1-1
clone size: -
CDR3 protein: CASSVKRDLLNTEAFF
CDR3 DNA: TGTGCCAGCAGCGTTAAGAGGGATCTCCTGAACACTGAAGCTTTCTTT

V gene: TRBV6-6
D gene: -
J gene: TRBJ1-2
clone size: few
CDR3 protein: CASSYSRSGECGYTF
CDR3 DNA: TGTGCCAGCAGTTACTCAAGGTCAGGGGAATGTGGCTACACCTTC

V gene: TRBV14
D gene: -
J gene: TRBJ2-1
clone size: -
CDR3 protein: CASSQDRGSHNNEQFF
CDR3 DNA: TGTGCCAGCAGCCAAGACCGAGGGTCCCACAACAATGAGCAGTTCTTC

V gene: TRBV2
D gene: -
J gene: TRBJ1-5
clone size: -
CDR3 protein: CASSGGTMGNSNQPQHF
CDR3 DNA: TGTGCCAGCAGCGGTGGGACAATGGGCAATAGCAATCAGCCCCAGCATTTT

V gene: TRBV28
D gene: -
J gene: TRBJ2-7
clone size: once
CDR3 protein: CASSLRAGFTYEQYF
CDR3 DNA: TGTGCCAGCAGTTTAAGGGCAGGGTTTACCTACGAGCAGTACTTC

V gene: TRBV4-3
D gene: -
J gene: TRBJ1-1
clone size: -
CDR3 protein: CASSQGDGIGGGGMGRTEAFF
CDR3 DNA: TGCGCCAGCAGCCAAGGGGATGGGATTGGTGGGGGGGGGATGGGGAGAACTGAAGCTTTCTTT

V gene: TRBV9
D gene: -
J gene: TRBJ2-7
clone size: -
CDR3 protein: CASSVDRFGGPHEQYF
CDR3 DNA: TGTGCCAGCAGCGTAGACCGATTCGGGGGGCCGCACGAGCAGTACTTC

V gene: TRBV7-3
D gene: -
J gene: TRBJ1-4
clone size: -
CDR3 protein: CASSLTVVSNEKLFF
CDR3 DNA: TGTGCCAGCAGCTTAACCGTCGTGTCTAATGAAAAACTGTTTTTT

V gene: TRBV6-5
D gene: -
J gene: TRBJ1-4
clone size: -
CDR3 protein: CASRPTGTEKLFF
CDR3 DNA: TGTGCCAGCAGACCCACAGGGACTGAAAAACTGTTTTTT

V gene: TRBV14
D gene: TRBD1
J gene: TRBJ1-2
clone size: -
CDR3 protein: CASSHRQGSGYTF
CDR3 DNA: TGTGCCAGCAGCCATCGACAGGGTTCGGGCTACACCTTC

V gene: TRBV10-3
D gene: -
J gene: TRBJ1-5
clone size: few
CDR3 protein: CAISESTAHNQPQHF
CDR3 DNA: TGTGCCATCAGTGAGAGCACAGCTCATAATCAGCCCCAGCATTTT

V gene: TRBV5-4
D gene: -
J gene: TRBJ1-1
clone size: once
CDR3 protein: CASSLDGTNGGVTEAFF
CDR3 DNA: TGTGCCAGCAGCTTGGATGGGACAAATGGGGGTGTCACTGAAGCTTTCTTT

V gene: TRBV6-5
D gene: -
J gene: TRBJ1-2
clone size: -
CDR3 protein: CASSKRTAYGYTF
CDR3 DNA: TGTGCCAGCAGTAAGCGGACAGCCTATGGCTACACCTTC

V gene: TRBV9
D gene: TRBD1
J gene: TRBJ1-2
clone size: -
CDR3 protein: CASSSPDGQGFSDGYTF
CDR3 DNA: TGTGCCAGCAGCTCCCCGGATGGACAGGGGTTCTCCGATGGCTACACCTTC

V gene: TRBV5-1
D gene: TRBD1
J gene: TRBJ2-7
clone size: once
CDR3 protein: CASSLVQGLDSYEQYF
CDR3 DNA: TGCGCCAGCAGCCTAGTACAGGGGCTGGATTCCTACGAGCAGTACTTC

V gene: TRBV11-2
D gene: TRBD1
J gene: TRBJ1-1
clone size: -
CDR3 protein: CASSLRMTFGQVVKEAFF
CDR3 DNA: TGTGCCAGCAGCTTACGGATGACTTTTGGACAGGTAGTCAAGGAAGCTTTCTTT